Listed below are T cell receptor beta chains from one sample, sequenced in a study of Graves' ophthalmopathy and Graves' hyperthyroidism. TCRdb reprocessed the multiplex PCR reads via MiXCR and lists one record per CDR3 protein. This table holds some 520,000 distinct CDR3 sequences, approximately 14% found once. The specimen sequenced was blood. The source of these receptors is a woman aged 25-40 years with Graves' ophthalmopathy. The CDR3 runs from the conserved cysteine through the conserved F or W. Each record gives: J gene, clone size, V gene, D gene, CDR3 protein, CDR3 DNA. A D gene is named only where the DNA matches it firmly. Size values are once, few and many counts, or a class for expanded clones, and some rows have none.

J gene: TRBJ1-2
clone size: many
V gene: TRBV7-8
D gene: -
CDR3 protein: CASSLAWDGQGYTF
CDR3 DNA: TGTGCCAGCAGCTTAGCATGGGACGGGCAGGGCTACACCTTC

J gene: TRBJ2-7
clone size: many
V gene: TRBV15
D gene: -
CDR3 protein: CATSRDRIGVSSYEQYF
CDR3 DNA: TGTGCCACCAGCAGAGATAGGATCGGGGTAAGCTCCTACGAGCAGTACTTC

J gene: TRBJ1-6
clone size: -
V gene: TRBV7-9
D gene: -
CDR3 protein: CASSPVGDSKSHLHF
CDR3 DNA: TGTGCCAGCAGCCCGGTAGGAGACAGTAAGTCACACCTCCACTTT

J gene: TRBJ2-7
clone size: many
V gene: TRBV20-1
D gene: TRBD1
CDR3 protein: CSAREYRGPYEQYF
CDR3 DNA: TGCAGTGCTAGAGAATACAGGGGCCCCTACGAGCAGTACTTC

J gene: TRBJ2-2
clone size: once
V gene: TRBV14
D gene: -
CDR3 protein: CASSQLRGLTNTGELFF
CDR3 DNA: TGTGCCAGCAGCCAACTTCGCGGACTAACGAACACCGGGGAGCTGTTTTTT

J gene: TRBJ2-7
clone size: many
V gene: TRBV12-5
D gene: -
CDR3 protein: CASGWGRDDYEQYF
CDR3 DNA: TGTGCTAGTGGTTGGGGCAGGGACGACTACGAGCAGTACTTC

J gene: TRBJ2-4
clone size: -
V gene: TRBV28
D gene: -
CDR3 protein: CASSFAGQSIQYF
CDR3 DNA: TGTGCCAGCAGTTTCGCAGGACAGTCCATTCAGTACTTC

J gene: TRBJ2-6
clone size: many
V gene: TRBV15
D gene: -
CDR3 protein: CATSRELAAGANVLTF
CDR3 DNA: TGTGCCACCAGCAGAGAACTAGCTGCTGGGGCCAACGTCCTGACTTTC

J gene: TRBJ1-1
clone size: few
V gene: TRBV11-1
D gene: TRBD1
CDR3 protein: CASSLERTGLSRNTEAFF
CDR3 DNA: TGTGCCAGCAGCTTAGAGCGGACAGGGCTCTCGCGGAACACTGAAGCTTTCTTT

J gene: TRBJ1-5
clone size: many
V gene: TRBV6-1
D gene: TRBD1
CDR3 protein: CASSSDRDSNQPQHF
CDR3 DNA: TGTGCCAGCAGCTCGGACAGGGATAGCAATCAGCCCCAGCATTTT

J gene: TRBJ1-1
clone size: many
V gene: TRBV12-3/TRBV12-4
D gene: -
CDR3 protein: CASSLGGDGNTEAFF
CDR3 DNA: TGTGCCAGCAGTTTAGGAGGGGATGGGAACACTGAAGCTTTCTTT

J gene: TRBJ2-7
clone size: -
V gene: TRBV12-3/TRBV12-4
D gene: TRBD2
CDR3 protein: CASSFGTSGVGEQYF
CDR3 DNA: TGTGCCAGCAGTTTTGGGACTAGCGGGGTGGGAGAGCAGTACTTC

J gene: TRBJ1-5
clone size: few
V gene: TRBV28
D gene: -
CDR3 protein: CASRRGAGSNQPQHF
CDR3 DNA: TGTGCCAGCAGGAGAGGGGCCGGGAGCAATCAGCCCCAGCATTTT

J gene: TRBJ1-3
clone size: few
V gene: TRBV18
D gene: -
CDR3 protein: CASSPVQRGGNTIYF
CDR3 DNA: TGTGCCAGCTCACCAGTACAACGTGGTGGAAACACCATATATTTT

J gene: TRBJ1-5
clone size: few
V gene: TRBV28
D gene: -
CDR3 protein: CASSFGGLRQPQHF
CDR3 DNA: TGTGCCAGCAGTTTTGGGGGCCTGAGACAGCCCCAGCATTTT

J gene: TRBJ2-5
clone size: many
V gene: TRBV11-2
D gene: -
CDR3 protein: CASSLDPWGDQETQYF
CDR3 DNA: TGTGCCAGCAGCTTAGATCCATGGGGGGATCAAGAGACCCAGTACTTC

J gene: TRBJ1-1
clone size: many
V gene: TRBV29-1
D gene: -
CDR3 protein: CSVEDPRGGHTEAFF
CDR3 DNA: TGCAGCGTTGAAGATCCGAGAGGGGGACACACTGAAGCTTTCTTT

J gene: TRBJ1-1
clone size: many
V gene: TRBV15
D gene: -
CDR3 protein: CATSTAAMNTEAFF
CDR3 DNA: TGTGCCACCAGCACTGCAGCGATGAACACTGAAGCTTTCTTT

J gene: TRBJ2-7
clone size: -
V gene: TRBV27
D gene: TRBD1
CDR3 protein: CASSWTGENYEQYF
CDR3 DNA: TGTGCCAGCAGTTGGACAGGGGAGAACTACGAGCAGTACTTC

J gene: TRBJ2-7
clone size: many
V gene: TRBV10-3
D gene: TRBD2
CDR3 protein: CAISESPAGGIYEQYF
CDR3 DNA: TGTGCCATCAGTGAGTCCCCAGCGGGGGGGATCTACGAGCAGTACTTC

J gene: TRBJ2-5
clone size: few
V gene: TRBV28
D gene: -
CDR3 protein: CASSLGAGRYQETQYF
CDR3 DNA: TGTGCCAGCAGCCTCGGAGCAGGGCGGTACCAAGAGACCCAGTACTTC

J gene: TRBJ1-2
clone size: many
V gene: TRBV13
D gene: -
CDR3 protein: CASTRRGDYGYTF
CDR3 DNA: TGTGCCAGCACCCGCAGGGGCGACTATGGCTACACCTTC

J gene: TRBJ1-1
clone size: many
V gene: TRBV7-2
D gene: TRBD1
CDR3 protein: CASSLELGGRGVAFF
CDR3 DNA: TGTGCCAGCAGCTTAGAATTGGGCGGCAGGGGGGTAGCTTTCTTT

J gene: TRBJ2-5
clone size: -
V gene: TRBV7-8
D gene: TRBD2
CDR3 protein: CASSLALGLAGISQETQYF
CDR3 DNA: TGTGCCAGCAGCTTAGCGCTAGGACTAGCGGGGATTTCCCAAGAGACCCAGTACTTC

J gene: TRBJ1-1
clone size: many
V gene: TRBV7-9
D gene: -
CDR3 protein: CASSHLGGNTEAFF
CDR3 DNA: TGTGCCAGCAGCCACCTAGGCGGAAACACTGAAGCTTTCTTT

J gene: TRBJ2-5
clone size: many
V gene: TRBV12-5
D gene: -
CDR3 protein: CASGPGGGTQYF
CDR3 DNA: TGTGCTAGTGGTCCAGGGGGGGGGACCCAGTACTTC

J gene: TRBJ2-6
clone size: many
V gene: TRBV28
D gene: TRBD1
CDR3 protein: CASRGQGSGANVLTF
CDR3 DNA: TGTGCCAGCAGGGGACAGGGATCTGGGGCCAACGTCCTGACTTTC

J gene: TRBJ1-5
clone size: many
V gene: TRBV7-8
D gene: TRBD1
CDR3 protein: CASSYGQGGQPQHF
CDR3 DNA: TGTGCCAGCAGCTACGGACAGGGCGGTCAGCCCCAGCATTTT

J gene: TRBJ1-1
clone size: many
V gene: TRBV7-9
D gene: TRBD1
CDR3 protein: CASSTSTGGITEAFF
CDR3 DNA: TGTGCCAGCAGCACGTCGACAGGGGGAATCACTGAAGCTTTCTTT

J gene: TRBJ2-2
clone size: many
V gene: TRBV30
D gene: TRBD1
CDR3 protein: CAWGLRLGTGGHGELFF
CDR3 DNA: TGTGCCTGGGGGCTTAGACTCGGGACAGGGGGCCACGGGGAGCTGTTTTTT

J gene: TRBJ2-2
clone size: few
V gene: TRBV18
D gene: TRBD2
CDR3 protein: CASSLRGTSHRSTGELFF
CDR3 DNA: TGTGCCAGCTCACTAAGAGGGACTAGTCATAGGAGCACCGGGGAGCTGTTTTTT

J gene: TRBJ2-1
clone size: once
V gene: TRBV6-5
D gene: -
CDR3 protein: CASSWRSPYNEQFF
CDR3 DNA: TGTGCCAGCAGTTGGAGGAGCCCCTACAATGAGCAGTTCTTC

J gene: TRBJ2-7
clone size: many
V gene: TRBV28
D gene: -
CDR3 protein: CASSLSRGWLYEQYF
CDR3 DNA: TGTGCCAGCAGTTTAAGCAGGGGCTGGCTCTACGAGCAGTACTTC

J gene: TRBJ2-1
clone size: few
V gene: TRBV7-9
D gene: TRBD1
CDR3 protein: CASTLTGSSYNEQFF
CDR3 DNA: TGTGCCAGCACCCTGACAGGGAGCTCCTACAATGAGCAGTTCTTC

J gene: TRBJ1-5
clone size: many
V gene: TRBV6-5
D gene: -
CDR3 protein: CASSLGGVSNQPQHF
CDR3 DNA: TGTGCCAGCAGCCTTGGAGGGGTTAGCAATCAGCCCCAGCATTTT

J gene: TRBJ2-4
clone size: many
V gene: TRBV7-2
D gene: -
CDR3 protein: CASSSRQKLAKNIQYF
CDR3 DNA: TGTGCCAGCAGCTCACGACAGAAACTAGCCAAAAACATTCAGTACTTC

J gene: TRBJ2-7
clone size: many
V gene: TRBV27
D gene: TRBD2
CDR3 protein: CASQRGLAGDEQYF
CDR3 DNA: TGTGCCAGCCAACGGGGACTAGCGGGAGACGAGCAGTACTTC

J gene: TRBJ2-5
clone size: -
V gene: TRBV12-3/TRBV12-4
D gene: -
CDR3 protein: CASSYPARQETQYF
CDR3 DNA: TGTGCCAGCAGCTACCCGGCCCGCCAAGAGACCCAGTACTTC

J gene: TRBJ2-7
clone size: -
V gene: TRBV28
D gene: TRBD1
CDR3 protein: CASSEGTGVDEQYF
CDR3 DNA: TGTGCCAGCAGTGAAGGGACAGGGGTCGACGAGCAGTACTTC

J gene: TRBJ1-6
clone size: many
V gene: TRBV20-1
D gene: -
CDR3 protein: CSARDRVRQSSYNSPLHF
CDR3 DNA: TGCAGTGCTAGAGATAGGGTCCGACAGAGCTCCTATAATTCACCCCTCCACTTT

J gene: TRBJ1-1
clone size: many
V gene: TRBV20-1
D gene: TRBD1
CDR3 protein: CSARDLGDRGNGRNTEAFF
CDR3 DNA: TGCAGTGCTAGAGATTTGGGGGACAGGGGGAACGGTAGGAACACTGAAGCTTTCTTT

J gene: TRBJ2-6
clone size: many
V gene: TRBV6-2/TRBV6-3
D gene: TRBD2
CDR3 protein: CASSYSVAGISGANVLTF
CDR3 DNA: TGTGCCAGCAGTTACTCAGTAGCGGGGATCTCTGGGGCCAACGTCCTGACTTTC

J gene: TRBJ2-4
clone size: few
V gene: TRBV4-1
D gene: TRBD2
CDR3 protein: CASSLRTSGGLGGIQYF
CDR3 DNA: TGCGCCAGCAGCCTTCGGACTAGCGGGGGGCTTGGCGGCATTCAGTACTTC

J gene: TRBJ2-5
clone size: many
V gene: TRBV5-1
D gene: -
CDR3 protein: CASSKDAETQYF
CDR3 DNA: TGCGCCAGCAGCAAGGACGCAGAGACCCAGTACTTC

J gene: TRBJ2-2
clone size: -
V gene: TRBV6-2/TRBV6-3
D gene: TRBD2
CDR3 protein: CASTLIAGGSGELFF
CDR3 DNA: TGTGCCAGCACCCTCATAGCGGGAGGTTCCGGGGAGCTGTTTTTT

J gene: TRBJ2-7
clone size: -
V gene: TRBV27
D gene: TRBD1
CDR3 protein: CASSPTPGQAPYEQYF
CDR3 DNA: TGTGCCAGCAGTCCTACTCCGGGACAGGCGCCCTACGAGCAGTACTTC

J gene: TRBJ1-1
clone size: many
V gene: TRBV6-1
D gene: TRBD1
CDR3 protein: CASSGRQGTHNTEAFF
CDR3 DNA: TGTGCCAGCAGTGGCCGACAGGGTACACACAACACTGAAGCTTTCTTT

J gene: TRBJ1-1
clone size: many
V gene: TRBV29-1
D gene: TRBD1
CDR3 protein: CSAGTGENTEAFF
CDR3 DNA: TGCAGCGCAGGGACAGGAGAGAACACTGAAGCTTTCTTT

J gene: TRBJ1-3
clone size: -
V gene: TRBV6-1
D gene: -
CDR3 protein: CASSEALGGNTIYF
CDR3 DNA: TGTGCCAGCAGTGAAGCCCTAGGTGGAAACACCATATATTTT

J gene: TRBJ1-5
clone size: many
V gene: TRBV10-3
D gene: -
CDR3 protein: CAIRHEGRNQPQHF
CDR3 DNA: TGTGCCATCAGACACGAGGGACGCAATCAGCCCCAGCATTTT

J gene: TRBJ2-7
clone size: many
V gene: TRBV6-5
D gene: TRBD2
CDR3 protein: CASRGGGLSGTYEQYF
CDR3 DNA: TGTGCCAGCAGGGGCGGGGGTTTAAGCGGCACCTACGAGCAGTACTTC

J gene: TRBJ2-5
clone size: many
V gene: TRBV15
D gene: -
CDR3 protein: CATSRDLVGFGETQYF
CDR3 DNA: TGTGCCACCAGCAGAGATCTGGTAGGCTTTGGCGAGACCCAGTACTTC

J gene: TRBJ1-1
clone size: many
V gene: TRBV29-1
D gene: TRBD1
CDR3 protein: CSARTGVHEAFF
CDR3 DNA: TGCAGCGCTAGGACAGGAGTGCATGAAGCTTTCTTT

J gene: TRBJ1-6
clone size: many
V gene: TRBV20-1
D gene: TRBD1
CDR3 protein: CSARKGQYNSPLHF
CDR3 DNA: TGCAGTGCTAGAAAGGGACAGTATAATTCACCCCTCCACTTT

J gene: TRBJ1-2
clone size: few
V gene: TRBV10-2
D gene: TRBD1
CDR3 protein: CASSGTGGIRNYGYSF
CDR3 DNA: TGCGCCAGTTCCGGGACAGGGGGCATTCGTAACTATGGCTACAGCTTC

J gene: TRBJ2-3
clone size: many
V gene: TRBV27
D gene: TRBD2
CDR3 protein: CASSLLVGTSGVTDTQYF
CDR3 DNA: TGTGCCAGCAGTTTATTAGTTGGGACTAGCGGCGTCACAGATACGCAGTATTTT

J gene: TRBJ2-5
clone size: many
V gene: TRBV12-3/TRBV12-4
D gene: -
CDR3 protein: CASRIRVEETQYF
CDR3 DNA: TGTGCCAGCAGGATCAGGGTAGAGGAGACCCAGTACTTC

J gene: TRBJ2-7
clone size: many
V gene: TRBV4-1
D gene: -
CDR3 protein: CASSQAGARRPYEQYF
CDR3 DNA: TGCGCCAGCAGCCAAGCTGGGGCCCGCCGTCCCTACGAGCAGTACTTC